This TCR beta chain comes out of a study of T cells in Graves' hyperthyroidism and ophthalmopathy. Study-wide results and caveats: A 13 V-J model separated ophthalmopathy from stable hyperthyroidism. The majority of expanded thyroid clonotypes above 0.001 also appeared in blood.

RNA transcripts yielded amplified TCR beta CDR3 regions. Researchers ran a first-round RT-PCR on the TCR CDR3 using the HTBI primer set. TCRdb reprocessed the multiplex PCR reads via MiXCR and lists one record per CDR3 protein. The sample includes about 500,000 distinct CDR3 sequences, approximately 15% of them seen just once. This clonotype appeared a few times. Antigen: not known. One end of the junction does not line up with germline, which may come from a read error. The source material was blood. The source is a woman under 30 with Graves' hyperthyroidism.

The CDR3 DNA reads as TGTGCCAGCAGCCTAGCGGTGGACTCGCAGTATTTT. This sequence encodes CASSLAVDSQYF. The chain links TRBV7-2 to TRBJ2-3, with 7 nucleotides matching TRBD2. The V gene's germline CDR1 is SGHTA and CDR2 FQGNSA. The CDR3 contains 12 residues.